This T cell receptor beta chain originates from a study of cytotoxic CD8 clonotypes in ibrutinib-treated CLL. For this clone: Its antigen is undetermined.

The V end lost 1 base, the J end lost 4 bases, and 7 bases lay between the germline ends. CDR3 length equals 13 residues. Germline CDR1 reads SGHTA; CDR2 reads FQGNSA. Profiling relied on immunoSEQ multiplex PCR, and the TCRdb table lists in-frame clones only, not all of them. The table lists 150,000 to 250,000 clones, over 60% of them singletons. General study results and limits: Treatment left the uncommon public clonotypes either contracted or stable in frequency.

The sequence was obtained from a human donor with chronic lymphocytic leukemia. The rearrangement uses TRBV7-2 and TRBJ1-2; possibly TRBD1 for D (5 bases). Sequenced material: PBMCs, taken after 24 months of ibrutinib treatment. The CDR3 nucleotides are TGTGCCAGCAGCTTAGAGGGGATCTATGGCTACACCTTC. Translation gives CASSLEGIYGYTF.